This T cell receptor beta chain derives from a study of blood T cell repertoires in COVID-19. At the level of the study: Both acute and convalescent COVID-19 samples were obtained from the United States, Italy and Spain. PBMCs, B-cell-depleted T cells, or T cells were the source of the cDNA or gDNA that made up the material.

The CDR3 has 15 amino acids. Losses at the gene ends were 5 bases for V and 1 base for J; bases not matched to a gene: 8. CDR1 and CDR2 (germline): MDHEN, SYDVKM. Source study methods: The assay estimated nucleated cells by amplifying reference gene primers. This table comes from immunoSEQ multiplex PCR, and its TCRdb copy is limited to in-frame clones, with some not included. That table furnishes V, J and clone size, whereas the DNA furnished D and trimming. This sample yields tens of thousands of clones, of which around three quarters are seen a single time; over 40% belongs to the top ten. The gene calls are TRBV28 and TRBJ2-7, with 7 positions matching TRBD1. The TCR originated in a human donor in a cohort sampled during active COVID-19. Sequenced sample: peripheral blood. CDR3 loop: CASSLPTGLSYEQYF. CDR3 nucleotides: TGTGCCAGCAGTCTGCCGACAGGGCTATCCTACGAGCAGTACTTC.